The 27 T cell receptor beta chains below all came from one sample that was sequenced in a study of T-cell reconstitution after alpha-beta-depleted transplantation in children. Researchers prepared the TCRbeta library using unique molecular identifiers, the study reports. TCRdb reprocessed the PCR reads via MiXCR and lists one record per CDR3 protein. The sample lists approximately 93,000 distinct CDR3 sequences; roughly 8.4% were seen once. The sequenced sample was PBMCs from the stem cell graft donor, obtained from the stem cell graft. The receptor source for this set is a human donor who donated a stem cell graft to a child with congenital amegakaryocytic thrombocytopenia.

This clonotype was seen many times. The gene calls are TRBV7-9 and TRBJ2-1; the match to TRBD2 covers 10 bases. Germline loops: CDR1 SEHNR, CDR2 FQNEAQ (reference sequence). The V and J ends lost 5 bases and 1 base, in that order; junction bases with no gene match: 5. This CDR3 spans 16 amino acids. The CDR3 bases are TGTGCCAGCAGCCGAACAGCGGGGGGGTCCTACAATGAGCAGTTCTTC. Translated, it gives CASSRTAGGSYNEQFF. The full variable domain, its missing parts supplied by reference TRBV7-9 and TRBJ2-1, is DTGVSQNPRHKITKRGQNVTFRCDPISEHNRLYWYRQTLGQGPEFLTYFQNEAQLEKSRLLSDRFSAERPKGSFSTLEIQRTEQGDSAMYLCASSRTAGGSYNEQFFGPGTRLTVL.

This clonotype was recorded at least ten times. This chain connects TRBV7-7 to TRBJ2-3; D may be TRBD2 (6 bases). Per the germline V gene, CDR1 is SSHAT and CDR2 is FNYEAQ (reference sequence). The CDR3 is made up of 14 amino acids. V shed 3 bases and J shed 6 bases, with 13 bases lying between them. The CDR3 coding sequence is TGTGCCAGCAGCTTTCTTGGGGGGACGGATACGCAGTATTTT. As protein: CASSFLGGTDTQYF.

Comment on this clonotype: Being one base from a much bigger clone, this may be a read error. The V call is TRBV12-3 or TRBV12-4, the J call TRBJ1-5, with D unresolved. Trimming removed 1 base from V and 6 bases from J, with 7 bases in between. The CDR3 is 13 amino acids. CDR3 sequence: CASSLGEVQPQHF. CDR3 coding DNA: TGTGCCAGCAGTTTAGGGGAGGTTCAGCCCCAGCATTTT.

This rearrangement joins TRBV28 to TRBJ2-1; D gene uncertain. The CDR3 length is 12 residues. CDR1 is MDHEN, CDR2 SYDVKM, per germline. The CDR3 DNA sequence: TGTACCCTCAGTTTCGGCGGATACGAGCAGTTCTTC. Translated, it gives CTLSFGGYEQFF.

At least ten counts were recorded for this clonotype. The rearrangement links TRBV12-3 or TRBV12-4 to TRBJ2-1; D is uncertain. V was pared by 3 bases and J by 8 bases, with 5 bases between. This CDR3 is 11 amino acids long. The CDR3 here is CASSFYHEQFF. The CDR3, as DNA: TGTGCCAGCAGTTTCTATCATGAGCAGTTCTTC.

This clonotype was seen at least ten times. The rearrangement joins TRBV28 to TRBJ2-7; the D gene is possibly TRBD2 (6 bases). V dropped 6 bases and J dropped 6 bases, with 12 bases sitting between them. Germline CDR1 is MDHEN and CDR2 is SYDVKM. The CDR3 is 12 residues long. The CDR3 coding sequence is TGTGCCAGCAGCGTGACTAGATCCGAGCAGTACTTC. Its protein is CASSVTRSEQYF.

The J gene is TRBJ2-7, the V gene TRBV27, with D possibly matching TRBD2 (5 bases). Per germline, CDR1 MNHEY and CDR2 SMNVEV (reference sequence). Trimming removed 3 bases from V and 2 bases from J, with 8 bases in between. CDR3 length equals 13 residues. DNA of the CDR3: TGTGCCAGCAGTTTGCGGGTTACCTACGAGCAGTACTTC. Protein product: CASSLRVTYEQYF.

This clonotype has a count of ten or more. CDR3 DNA sequence: TGTGCCAGCAGCCACGGGTCCCGTTCCTACGAGCAGTACTTC. This sequence encodes CASSHGSRSYEQYF. V is TRBV3-1 and J is TRBJ2-7, with D unclear. The CDR3 is 14 amino acids. Germline loops: CDR1 LGHDT, CDR2 YNNKEL (reference sequence). V lost 3 bases and J lost 1, with 10 bases in between.

As regards this clonotype: A much larger clone lies a single base off, so this may be a read error. This chain connects TRBV5-1 to TRBJ1-6; D unresolved. Germline lookup yields CDR1 SGHRS and CDR2 YFSETQ. The length of the CDR3 is 13 residues. The CDR3 loop reads CASSLPRHGRIPF. CDR3 coding DNA: TGCGCCAGCAGCCTCCCGCGACACGGCCGTATCCCCTTT. Using reference TRBV5-1 and TRBJ1-6 for the parts outside the CDR3, the full variable domain is KAGVTQTPRYLIKTRGQQVTLSCSPISGHRSVSWYQQTPGQGLQFLFEYFSETQRNKGNFPGRFSGRQFSNSRSEMNVSTLELGDSALYLCASSLPRHGRIPFGNGTRLTVT.

This clonotype appeared many times. The V call is TRBV7-9, the J call TRBJ1-1; D is possibly TRBD1 (5 bases). V was clipped by 6 bases and J by 11 bases, with 25 bases between them. Germline V lookup: CDR1 SEHNR, CDR2 FQNEAQ (reference sequence). The CDR3 loop spans 15 amino acids. CDR3 sequence: CASSSTTEGEVAAFF. The CDR3 bases are TGTGCCAGCAGTTCTACGACGGAAGGGGAGGTCGCGGCTTTCTTT.

This clonotype has ten or more counts. V and J are TRBV7-2 and TRBJ2-2, with D possibly TRBD1 on 5 matching bases. The CDR3 is 16 residues long. Germline loops: CDR1 SGHTA, CDR2 FQGNSA. The ends were cut back, 1 base at V and 3 bases at J, with 12 bases in the middle. As DNA, the CDR3 is TGTGCCAGCAGCTTAGGGGTGTTCAGGGACACCGGGGAGCTGTTTTTT. Encoded protein: CASSLGVFRDTGELFF.

This clonotype has ten or more counts. The CDR3 nucleotides read TGTGCCAGCAGTTTTGGGGGTACTGATATAACTGAAGCTTTCTTT. It yields the protein CASSFGGTDITEAFF. The V and J genes are TRBV12-3 or TRBV12-4 and TRBJ1-1, with D possibly matching TRBD1 (5 bases). The CDR3 is made up of 15 amino acids. V was trimmed by 3 bases and J by 5 bases, leaving 16 bases between them.

This clonotype was seen repeatedly, ten times or more. The rearrangement uses TRBV20-1 and TRBJ2-1, with 12 bases that match TRBD2. In germline, CDR1 is DFQATT, CDR2 SNEGSKA (reference sequence). The CDR3 runs to 17 residues. The J segment lost 3 bases and the V segment lost 3 bases, leaving 9 bases of the junction unmatched. The CDR3: CSASRTSGNFFYNEQFF. CDR3 in DNA: TGCAGTGCTAGCCGGACTAGCGGGAATTTCTTCTACAATGAGCAGTTCTTC.

The chain combines TRBV3-1 with TRBJ1-5; 9 bases match TRBD1. V shed 5 bases and J 5 bases; nucleotides not matched to a gene: 4. Germline V gives CDR1 LGHDT, CDR2 YNNKEL (reference sequence). CDR3 length: 14 amino acids. The CDR3 sequence: CASSSRDRDQPQHF. The CDR3 DNA sequence: TGTGCCAGCAGCTCCCGGGACAGGGATCAGCCCCAGCATTTT.

This clonotype was observed at least ten times. The chain employs TRBV29-1 and TRBJ2-5; D not resolved. From germline, CDR1 is SQVTM and CDR2 ANQGSEA. The ends were cut back, 3 bases at V and 1 base at J, with 9 bases in the middle. This CDR3 spans 13 amino acids. CDR3 residues: CSVETLIQETQYF. For the CDR3, the DNA is TGCAGCGTTGAGACCCTAATCCAAGAGACCCAGTACTTC.

This clonotype was seen a few times. This rearrangement joins TRBV5-1 to TRBJ2-1; 8 positions agree with TRBD2. This CDR3 has 16 residues. With 0 bases clipped from V and 9 bases from J, the junction kept 11 bases outside the gene matches. Germline V gene lookup returns CDR1 SGHRS and CDR2 YFSETQ. Here the CDR3 DNA reads TGCGCCAGCAGCTTGGCCACGGGAGCGGGGGCCCCTGAGCAGTTCTTC. Protein product: CASSLATGAGAPEQFF.

At least ten counts were recorded for this clonotype. The chain couples TRBV5-1 to TRBJ2-7; D remains ambiguous. CDR1 and CDR2 (germline): SGHRS, YFSETQ. With 2 bases removed from V and 6 bases from J, the gap between germline ends came to 15 bases. CDR3 length equals 14 residues. CDR3 sequence: CASSLRGQVIEQYF. The CDR3 DNA is TGCGCCAGCAGCTTACGAGGTCAAGTCATCGAGCAGTACTTC.

This clonotype was seen repeatedly, ten times or more. This chain joins TRBV12-3 or TRBV12-4 and TRBJ1-6; the D is unclear. Trimming stripped 6 bases from V and 5 bases from J, with 8 bases between. The CDR3 covers 13 residues. The CDR3 loop is CASRVMDNSPLHF. The CDR3 DNA is TGTGCCAGCAGGGTGATGGATAATTCACCCCTCCACTTT.

Ten or more counts support this clonotype. The chain has TRBV7-9 and TRBJ1-1; 7 nucleotides line up with TRBD1. There are 15 residues in the CDR3. The J segment lost 2 bases and the V segment lost 4 bases, leaving 7 bases of the junction unmatched. The germline V gene has CDR1 SEHNR and CDR2 FQNEAQ (reference sequence). The CDR3 is CASSSGQEINTEAFF. The DNA of the CDR3 is TGTGCCAGCAGCTCAGGACAGGAAATCAACACTGAAGCTTTCTTT.

This clonotype was seen repeatedly, ten times or more. The V call is TRBV7-9, the J call TRBJ1-5; a possible D gene is TRBD1 (6 bases). This CDR3 is 16 amino acids long. V gave up 1 base and J gave up 2 bases, with 12 bases separating them. Germline-derived CDR1 and CDR2 are SEHNR and FQNEAQ (reference sequence). The CDR3 DNA sequence: TGTGCCAGCAGCTTAGGCGAAGGGGGGGGCAATCAGCCCCAGCATTTT. Protein sequence: CASSLGEGGGNQPQHF.

This clonotype showed up just a few times. This sequence joins TRBV20-1 and TRBJ1-6; unclear D gene. From germline, CDR1 is DFQATT and CDR2 SNEGSKA (reference sequence). The CDR3 has 14 amino acids. The V gene lost 3 bases and the J gene lost 2 bases, with 8 bases spanning the gap. The CDR3 is CSASGGPYNSPLHF. CDR3 DNA sequence: TGCAGTGCTAGTGGAGGTCCCTATAATTCACCCCTCCACTTT.

This clonotype was seen repeatedly, ten times or more. The rearrangement joins TRBV15 to TRBJ2-1; TRBD2 matches at 8 bases. The CDR3 spans 18 residues. The germline CDR1 and CDR2 sequences are LNHNV and YYDKDF (reference sequence). J was trimmed by 7 bases and V by 1 base; bases with no gene match: 15. The CDR3 bases are TGTGCCACCAGCAGAGCATCTTATGGGACTAGACAACCGAATGAGCAGTTCTTC. This codes for CATSRASYGTRQPNEQFF.

There are many counts of this clonotype. The J gene is TRBJ2-1, the V gene TRBV7-9; 7 bases line up with TRBD2. Per germline, CDR1 SEHNR and CDR2 FQNEAQ (reference sequence). The J segment lost 6 bases and the V segment lost 5 bases, leaving 13 bases of the junction unmatched. This CDR3 is 16 amino acids long. The CDR3 protein is CASSPLGGRVANEQFF. CDR3 nucleotides: TGTGCCAGCAGCCCACTGGGGGGGAGAGTCGCCAATGAGCAGTTCTTC.

This clonotype was seen at least ten times. V gene TRBV5-1 combines with J gene TRBJ2-1; D is possibly TRBD1 or TRBD2 (5 bases each). This CDR3 contains 16 residues. CDR1 is SGHRS, CDR2 YFSETQ, per germline. Trimming left V 1 base short and J 0 bases short, with 11 bases between. CDR3 loop: CASSLSAGSSYNEQFF. CDR3 sequence (DNA): TGCGCCAGCAGCTTGTCGGCAGGGAGCTCCTACAATGAGCAGTTCTTC.

This clonotype was picked up many times. This chain joins TRBV20-1 and TRBJ2-4, with TRBD2 matching over 11 bases. Trimming at V came to 5 bases and at J to 0 bases, leaving 3 bases not matched to a gene. CDR3 length equals 15 residues. Germline assignment: CDR1 DFQATT and CDR2 SNEGSKA (reference sequence). The CDR3 DNA sequence: TGCAGTGCTGGTAGCGGGAGGGAAGCCAAAAACATTCAGTACTTC. This gives the protein CSAGSGREAKNIQYF.

This clonotype has at least ten counts. V and J are TRBV24-1 and TRBJ2-1; 13 nucleotides match TRBD2. Germline CDR1 reads KGHDR; CDR2 reads SFDVKD. The V gene end was trimmed by 3 bases and the J gene end by 1 base; junction bases not matched to a gene: 8. There are 19 residues in the CDR3. Written as DNA, the CDR3 is TGTGCCACCAGTGATCCCCGGACTAGCGGGAGAGGGTCCTACAATGAGCAGTTCTTC. Encoded protein: CATSDPRTSGRGSYNEQFF.

In this sample, this clonotype turned up many times. The chain uses TRBV7-8 and TRBJ2-1, with TRBD1 identical over 9 bases. Germline V gives CDR1 SGHVS, CDR2 FQNEAQ. With V trimmed by 5 bases and J by 9 bases, 8 bases remained unmatched. The CDR3 is made up of 14 amino acids. As DNA, the CDR3 is TGTGCCAGCAGCCCAGGACAGGGGATCCGTGAGCAGTTCTTC. Amino acids: CASSPGQGIREQFF.